Sequencing of this T cell receptor (beta chain) was carried out in a study of beta chain features in type 1 diabetes. This clone was counted a few times. With V trimmed by 0 bases and J by 2 bases, 5 bases remained unmatched. The CDR3 sequence is 16 residues long. Germline values: CDR1 SGHAT, CDR2 FQNNGV. Expressed TCRB transcripts were sequenced after all isolated RNA was converted to cDNA. Sequencing was performed with immunoSEQ multiplex PCR; in TCRdb, only in-frame clones are kept and a portion is missing. The table lists 350,000 to 450,000 clones, more than 13% of them singletons. The receptor was derived from a woman aged 18-29 years in good health. The sequenced material came from naive CD4+ T cells from blood. The rearrangement uses TRBV11-2 and TRBJ1-2; TRBD1 aligns across 8 bases. The CDR3 reads CASSLEHQGANYGYTF. DNA for the CDR3: TGTGCCAGCAGCTTAGAGCATCAGGGGGCGAACTATGGCTACACCTTC.